The 2 T cell receptor beta chains in this list originate from one sample, sequenced in a study of blood T cell repertoires in COVID-19. Libraries were prepared by immunoSEQ multiplex PCR; TCRdb keeps only in-frame clonotypes and omits some of them. The sample carries roughly 200,000 clones, less than 80% recorded once. The specimen was peripheral blood. Receptors originate from a man over 45 who had recovered from COVID-19.

This chain uses TRBV28 with TRBJ2-7; 10 bases match TRBD1. The CDR3 totals 15 residues. Trimming took 4 bases from V and 3 from J; bases not matched to a gene: 6. The germline V gene encodes CDR1 MDHEN and CDR2 SYDVKM. CDR3 in amino acids: CASSSWTGGNYEQYF. The CDR3 bases are TGTGCCAGCAGTTCTTGGACAGGGGGGAACTACGAGCAGTACTTC.

Only a few counts were recorded for this clone. The chain combines TRBV6-5 with TRBJ2-5; D is unresolved. This CDR3 has 13 amino acids. The germline CDR1 and CDR2 sequences are MNHEY and SVGAGI. The V end was cut by 6 bases, the J end by 2 bases, with 10 bases between. The CDR3 region is CASSHSFQETQYF. As DNA, the CDR3 is TGTGCCAGCAGCCACAGCTTTCAAGAGACCCAGTACTTC.